This T cell receptor (beta chain) comes out of a study of blood T cell repertoires in COVID-19. The CDR3 is made up of 15 amino acids. Per the germline V gene, CDR1 is SGHNT and CDR2 is YYREEE (reference sequence). Germline trimming cut 2 bases from V and 4 bases from J; bases unmatched to any gene: 6. In Seattle, patients joined the study during active infection and were tracked longitudinally. Authors' analysis steps: Estimates of nucleated cell counts were drawn from the amplification of reference gene primers. Method: immunoSEQ multiplex PCR; TCRdb's copy keeps in-frame clones and lacks some. V, J and clone size are those of that table, while D and trimming were read from the DNA. This table has around 76,000 clones, approximately 80% appearing once.

Sequencing was done on a sample of peripheral blood. This chain joins TRBV5-4 and TRBJ2-3, with 8 bases aligning to TRBD2. This TCR was recovered from a man in his thirties or forties with COVID-19, enrolled during active disease. The CDR3 region has the DNA TGTGCCAGCAGCTTCCTAGACGGGGGGGCAGATACGCAGTATTTT. It codes for CASSFLDGGADTQYF.